Many counts were recorded for the clone carrying this T cell receptor beta chain. The antigen is not known. CDR1 SGHRS and CDR2 YFSETQ come from the germline V gene. Trimming pared 1 base from V and 3 bases from J, leaving 11 bases between. The CDR3 extends over 14 amino acids. The record originates from a study of CD8 T cells in ankylosing spondylitis. TCR beta libraries were made by quantitative 5'-RACE with molecular barcodes. MiXCR was run by TCRdb on the 5' RACE reads, yielding one entry per CDR3 protein. The sample includes 500,000 or so distinct CDR3 sequences, roughly 5.3% seen only once; the top ten take 3% to 4.5%. Findings and limits, study-wide: Disease-linked clones were reportedly significantly enriched in matched ankylosing spondylitis synovial fluid. Peripheral blood held disease-linked clones only at relatively low frequency, and these were CD8+. For ankylosing spondylitis blood, a TCR beta motif of about 8 highly homologous variants appeared characteristic.

This TCR was recovered from a male donor with ankylosing spondylitis. The chain is built from TRBV5-1 and TRBJ2-7; D is possibly TRBD2 (6 bases). Sequencing used blood, either unsorted or a sorted T cell fraction (not recorded which). CDR3 sequence (DNA): TGCGCCAGCAGCTTGTGGCTAGCGAGCTACGAGCAGTACTTC. It yields the protein CASSLWLASYEQYF. Full variable domain (missing parts from reference TRBV5-1 and TRBJ2-7): KAGVTQTPRYLIKTRGQQVTLSCSPISGHRSVSWYQQTPGQGLQFLFEYFSETQRNKGNFPGRFSGRQFSNSRSEMNVSTLELGDSALYLCASSLWLASYEQYFGPGTRLTVT.